A single sample is the source of the 7 T cell receptor beta chains below, sequenced in a study of beta chain features in type 1 diabetes (dated by TCRdb to 2016 to 2019). Beyond this particular receptor, the publication reports: In all four CD4+ subsets, TCRB CDR3 length was moderately but significantly shorter in type 1 diabetes patients.

Library method: the immunoSEQ multiplex PCR assay. All of the isolated RNA was reverse transcribed with the High Capacity cDNA Reverse Transcription Kit, so expressed TCRB transcripts were sequenced. The table was pulled from immuneACCESS by TCRdb, which kept in-frame rearrangements only. Such tables lose some clones; where checked, under half of the loss comes from unresolved V genes, and the rest has no known cause. This sample lists a few hundred thousand clones; 11% were detected once. More than 0.015% of the sample is held by the ten biggest clonotypes. These TCRs are of unknown antigen specificity. Sequenced input: naive CD4+ T cells from blood. The cell subset or site label, read with the paper, signifies: true naive CD4+ T cells. These receptors came from a young man with type 1 diabetes.

This clone occurred a few times. J is TRBJ2-3 and V is TRBV9; D gene ambiguous. CDR1 and CDR2 (germline): SGDLS, YYNGEE. The germline V and J ends were trimmed by 3 bases and 0 bases, with 17 bases remaining between them. This CDR3 region has 17 residues. CDR3 loop: CASSARFGSYSTDTQYF. The CDR3 DNA sequence: TGTGCCAGCAGCGCCCGCTTCGGTTCGTATAGCACAGATACGCAGTATTTT.

This clone has a handful of counts. The rearrangement joins TRBV5-4 to TRBJ2-1, with TRBD1 matching over 8 bases. CDR1 is SGHNT, CDR2 YYREEE, per germline (reference sequence). J lost 6 bases, V lost 5 bases, and 10 bases had no gene match. CDR3 size: 15 residues. The CDR3 sequence: CASSSRQGQSNEQFF. In nucleotides, the CDR3 is TGTGCCAGCAGTTCTCGACAGGGGCAGAGCAATGAGCAGTTCTTC.

In its sample, this clone was seen a few times. This chain links TRBV5-1 with TRBJ1-4; 8 nucleotides line up with TRBD1. This CDR3 has 14 amino acids. J gave up 5 bases and V 4 bases, and 4 bases lay outside the gene matches. Germline V gene sequence: CDR1 SGHRS, CDR2 YFSETQ. The CDR3 DNA is TGCGCCAGCAGCATCGGACAGGGAAATGAAAAACTGTTTTTT. This encodes CASSIGQGNEKLFF.

DNA of the CDR3: TGTGCCAGCAGCTCTAGGACTAGCGGGGGAACCGGGGAGCTGTTTTTT. It yields the protein CASSSRTSGGTGELFF. The J gene is TRBJ2-2, the V gene TRBV7-9; 13 positions match TRBD2. Germline V CDR1 and CDR2: SEHNR, FQNEAQ (reference sequence). The CDR3 is made up of 16 amino acids. V dropped 4 bases and J dropped 5; count of bases not matched to a gene: 4. Full variable domain (missing parts from reference TRBV7-9 and TRBJ2-2): DTGVSQNPRHKITKRGQNVTFRCDPISEHNRLYWYRQTLGQGPEFLTYFQNEAQLEKSRLLSDRFSAERPKGSFSTLEIQRTEQGDSAMYLCASSSRTSGGTGELFFGEGSRLTVL.

The chain recombines TRBV15 with TRBJ2-7; D gene ambiguous. Germline CDR1 LNHNV, CDR2 YYDKDF (reference sequence). The CDR3 spans 12 residues. Trimming cost V 3 bases and J 6 bases, with 9 bases left between them. CDR3 loop: CATSRQNSEQYF. The CDR3 DNA follows: TGTGCCACCAGCAGGCAAAACAGCGAGCAGTACTTC.

This clone was observed a few times. The J gene is TRBJ1-1, the V gene TRBV7-2, with 7 bases identical to TRBD1. The CDR3 runs 14 residues. J was trimmed by 3 bases and V by 3 bases; bases with no gene match: 4. Germline CDR1 and CDR2: SGHTA and FQGNSA. The CDR3 DNA is TGTGCCAGCAGCTTTAGACAGGGTGACACTGAAGCTTTCTTT. Amino acid sequence: CASSFRQGDTEAFF.

The sample holds a few counts of this clone. This sequence joins TRBV7-9 and TRBJ2-3; D is perhaps TRBD1 (5 bases). This CDR3 comprises 12 residues. V was cut by 7 bases and J by 7 bases, with 12 bases left in between. The V gene's germline CDR1 is SEHNR and CDR2 FQNEAQ (reference sequence). This CDR3 is CASTAGRNTQYF. CDR3 coding DNA: TGTGCCAGCACCGCAGGGCGAAATACGCAGTATTTT.